Detailed here is one T cell receptor beta chain. Its binding antigen is unknown. No much larger clone is present one base from it, and per-base qualities are unavailable. Libraries were built with the immunoSEQ multiplex PCR assay. The table was pulled from immuneACCESS by TCRdb, which kept in-frame rearrangements only. Such tables lose some clones; where checked, under half of the loss comes from unresolved V genes, and the rest has no known cause. The sample table contains approximately 660,000 clones; only one count was recorded for around nine tenths of them. The top ten constitute 0.008% to 0.011% of the sample. The data originate from a study of shared T cell receptors in the human thymus (dated by TCRdb to about 2021). Study-level background: The study examined how self-reactive, shared T-cell receptor alpha chains are generated in the human thymus.

The CDR3 sequence holds 14 residues, the cysteine and phenylalanine included. Just the 42-base CDR3 DNA is kept, in frame starting at base 1. The sample was also linked to a second study, of human thymus T cells. Drawing on the second study: Donors were immunologically healthy infants undergoing open corrective cardiac surgery for congenital heart defects in Finland. The thymus tissue came from surgical resects taken out during corrective cardiac surgery. Biased V and J gene segment usage appeared to be present in both thymic and peripheral blood repertoires. The related research found that thymic TCR repertoires overlapped highly between unrelated individuals. The study characterized TCR alpha and beta repertoires from fewer than ten infant thymus samples and a few related peripheral blood samples. Donor ages ranged from 7 to 244 days, and the cohort comprised more than 5 male and a couple of female infants. After being mechanically released from the tissue, thymocytes were kept at -70 degrees C in pellets of roughly 9.5-31 million cells. A QIAsymphony instrument was used to extract genomic DNA from frozen cell pellets. TCRB and TCRAD loci were amplified from a standardized quantity of quality-controlled genomic DNA using the immunoSEQ multiplex PCR assay. The amplicons covered the V(D)J region and were long enough to include the CDR3 and to identify the V and J genes. Through the commercial immunoSEQ service, the amplicons were sequenced on an Illumina platform. Corrections for primer bias and sequencing errors followed previously described methods, while TCRAD and TCRB definitions were based on the IMGT database. Analysis of the repertoires was done with immunoSEQ Analyzer 3.0 and VDJTools and included basic statistics, V/J segment usage, diversity estimates, rarefaction and pairwise overlap. Diversity was estimated using the Chao1, ChaoE, Efron-Thisted, Shannon and inverse Simpson indices, and was also estimated on datasets down-sampled to the size of the smallest sample. For repertoire overlap, CDR3 nucleotide sequence, V gene and J gene had to match strictly, and clustering was done by Jaccard-based multidimensional scaling. On average, around 810,000 unique TCRB clonotypes were obtained from thymus samples, compared with approximately 84,000 from blood samples.

The specimen was thymocytes. The receptor chain draws on TRBV1 and TRBJ2-7; the table calls TRBD2, which could not be checked here. TRBV1 is a recognized pseudogene. This receptor was obtained from a boy in the first two years of life with a congenital heart defect. Donor details come from another sample of the same person, matched by shared clones. The base sequence is TGCACCAGCAGCTTGACGGCGGGAGCGGGCGAGCAGTACTTC. This sequence encodes CTSSLTAGAGEQYF.